This TCR beta chain is from a study of blood T cell repertoires in COVID-19. In the study overall: The samples span acute and convalescent COVID-19 from the United States, Italy and Spain. PBMCs, B-cell-depleted T cells, or T cells provided the cDNA or gDNA that made up the material.

Profiling relied on immunoSEQ multiplex PCR, and the TCRdb table lists in-frame clones only, not all of them. The sample has 80,000 to 95,000 clones, 65% to 85% seen once; the top ten hold 25%. Germline V gene sequence: CDR1 SGHRS, CDR2 YFSETQ. This CDR3 is 18 amino acids long. V was pared by 0 bases and J by 7 bases, with 14 bases of the junction left unmatched. The sample taken for sequencing was peripheral blood. The origin of this receptor is a man older than 75 with active or convalescent COVID-19. The chain recombines TRBV5-1 with TRBJ2-2, with TRBD2 matching 8 bases. The CDR3 DNA is TGCGCCAGCAGCTTGGTGGTAGCGGGGCCAACCTCAAACGGGGAGCTGTTTTTT. Translating it yields CASSLVVAGPTSNGELFF.